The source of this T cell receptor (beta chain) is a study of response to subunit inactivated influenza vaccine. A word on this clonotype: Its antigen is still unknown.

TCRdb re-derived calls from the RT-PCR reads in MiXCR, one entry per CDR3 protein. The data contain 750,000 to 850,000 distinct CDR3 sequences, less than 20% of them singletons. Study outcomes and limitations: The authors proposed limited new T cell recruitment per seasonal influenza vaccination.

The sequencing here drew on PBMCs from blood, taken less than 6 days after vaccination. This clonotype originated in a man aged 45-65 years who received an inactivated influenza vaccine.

CDR3 amino acids: CSARVGGGNEQFF. The CDR3 coding sequence is TGCAGTGCTAGAGTCGGGGGGGGCAATGAGCAGTTCTTC. This sequence joins TRBV20-1 and TRBJ2-1; 8 bases agree with TRBD2. The CDR3 is 13 residues long. Per the germline V gene, CDR1 is DFQATT and CDR2 is SNEGSKA (reference sequence). J gave up 6 bases and V 1 base, and 2 bases lay outside the gene matches.